The subject of this entry is one TCR beta chain. PCRs were each spiked with synthetic TCR analog templates. Profiling relied on immunoSEQ multiplex PCR, and the TCRdb table lists in-frame clones only, not all of them. Among around 29,000 clones listed, around four fifths were seen once. The germline V gene has CDR1 SGDLS and CDR2 YYNGEE. This CDR3 is built from 13 residues. Trimming removed 8 bases at V and 1 base at J, with 12 bases between. The data belong to a study of PD-L1 blockade in urothelial cancer. About the study: Patients took up atezolizumab in 2014 at 1,200 mg intravenously every 3 weeks. Bladder-origin urothelial cancer in males described twenty-five of the 29 patients. Specimens of blood held a median count of 141,255 T cells.

Regarding time point: peripheral blood 6 weeks after treatment start. This receptor was identified in an older man with urothelial cancer. Sample: PBMCs, taken around atezolizumab (anti-PD-L1) treatment. This rearrangement joins TRBV9 to TRBJ1-2; tentatively, D is TRBD1 (6 bases). For the CDR3, the DNA is TGTGCCAGTACCACAGGGTTTAACTATGGCTACACCTTC. Protein: CASTTGFNYGYTF.